These T cell receptor beta chains were read from a single sample in a study of T cell responses to AZD1222 COVID-19 vaccine. Here immunoSEQ multiplex PCR was the method, and the copy in TCRdb shows in-frame clones only, minus some. The table shows under 130,000 clones, with 80% to 90% occurring only once. Sequencing was performed on peripheral blood, taken 28 days after the second AZD1222 dose. Receptors originate from an adult who received the AZD1222 COVID-19 vaccine. Both conserved end residues are part of each CDR3. A D gene is named only where the DNA matches it firmly. A clone size is listed for some rows: how often the clone was seen (once, few, many), or a class if it is expanded.

TRBV24-1,TRBJ1-2,few,NA,TGTGCCACCAGTGACCCGAACAGGTACGGCTACACCTTC,CATSDPNRYGYTF
TRBV13,TRBJ2-6,NA,TRBD1,TGTGCCAGCAGCGGGGGGACAGGAGGCTCTGGGGCCAACGTCCTGACTTTC,CASSGGTGGSGANVLTF
TRBV6-6,TRBJ2-7,NA,NA,TGTGCCAGCAGTCCGAATTACGAGCAGTACTTC,CASSPNYEQYF
TRBV19,TRBJ2-1,NA,TRBD2,TGTGCCAGTAGTATAGACGCCCCCGGACTGACCGGGACTAGGAATGAGCAGTTCTTC,CASSIDAPGLTGTRNEQFF
TRBV27,TRBJ2-5,NA,NA,TGTGCCAGCAGTTTATCGCGAGGGGGAGAGACCCAGTACTTC,CASSLSRGGETQYF
TRBV4-3,TRBJ2-3,NA,NA,TGCGCCAGCAGCCAAGCCTACTCCCGACCCCGCACAGATACGCAGTATTTT,CASSQAYSRPRTDTQYF
TRBV28,TRBJ2-5,NA,NA,TGTGCCAGCACCCCCCTTGGGACAAACCAAGAGACCCAGTACTTC,CASTPLGTNQETQYF
TRBV14,TRBJ2-1,few,NA,TGTGCCAGCAGCCAAGATCGGAAGGTGAGCTGGGGGAATGAGCAGTTCTTC,CASSQDRKVSWGNEQFF
TRBV11-2,TRBJ2-7,once,NA,TGTGCCAGCAGTTCCAACTCCTACGAGCAGTACTTC,CASSSNSYEQYF
TRBV29-1,TRBJ2-7,NA,TRBD2,TGCAGCGTTGAACTTAGCGGGAGGTTCCGCGAGCAGTACTTC,CSVELSGRFREQYF
TRBV4-1,TRBJ2-5,once,NA,TGCGCCAGCAGCCAAGATAAGGAGTACCAAGAGACCCAGTACTTC,CASSQDKEYQETQYF
TRBV18,TRBJ2-6,NA,NA,TGTGCCAGCTCACCCCTCCGACTCACCACCCGCCCGGCCGGGGCCAACGTCCTGACTTTC,CASSPLRLTTRPAGANVLTF
TRBV6-5,TRBJ1-2,NA,NA,TGTGCCAGCAGTTACTCCCTAGGGGGAGGGGATTATGGCTACACCTTC,CASSYSLGGGDYGYTF
TRBV9,TRBJ1-1,NA,NA,TGTGCCAGCAGCGTAGCTGGACCGGGTGGTACTGAAGCTTTCTTT,CASSVAGPGGTEAFF
TRBV4-1,TRBJ2-7,NA,TRBD2,TGCGCCAGCAGCCCTTCCCTACTTCGAGCGGGGGGGAACTACGAGCAGTACTTC,CASSPSLLRAGGNYEQYF
TRBV4-1,TRBJ2-6,NA,NA,TGCGCCAGCAGCCAAGAGGGGGCTAGGCCTGGGGCCAACGTCCTGACTTTC,CASSQEGARPGANVLTF
TRBV4-2,TRBJ2-1,NA,TRBD2,TGTGCCAGCAGCCAAGTCGTCTACGGGGGGGCCTACAATGAGCAGTTCTTC,CASSQVVYGGAYNEQFF
TRBV18,TRBJ1-1,NA,NA,TGTGCCAGCTCACCACCGGGTTTAGGGGCGAACGGAGCTTTCTTT,CASSPPGLGANGAFF